This T cell receptor beta chain was documented in a study of regulatory T cells in long-lasting Graves disease. Sequencing libraries for TCR beta were prepared with iRepertoire HTBI primers and Arm-PCR of CDR3 regions. TCRdb passed the multiplex PCR reads through MiXCR, listing each CDR3 protein once. Here the sample spans some 490,000 distinct CDR3 sequences, about 11% being singletons. Study findings and constraints: In persistent patients, shared public clonotypes (2,741) outnumbered those in new patients (approximately 970). Limited samples may have lowered accuracy.

The CDR3 has 15 residues. V shed 8 bases, J shed 4 bases, and the junction held 6 bases outside the gene matches. The germline V gene encodes CDR1 SNHLY and CDR2 FYNNEI. About this clonotype: Its cognate antigen is unknown.

Time point of the sample: newly diagnosed GD, antithyroid drugs for less than 3 months. PBMCs were the source of the RNA used for TCR sequencing. This sample also appeared in a second study, on T cells in Graves' hyperthyroidism and ophthalmopathy.

This receptor was obtained from a woman aged 25-40 years with Graves disease. The sample here was peripheral blood mononuclear cells (PBMCs), taken at new diagnosis, from a patient treated with antithyroid drugs. This chain connects TRBV2 to TRBJ2-2; 11 positions match TRBD2. CDR3 nucleotides: TGTGCCAGCGAGGGACTAGCGGTGAGCACCGGGGAGCTGTTTTTT. Encoded protein: CASEGLAVSTGELFF.